This paragraph reports one TCR beta chain. The sample is drawn from a study of T cell responses to AZD1222 COVID-19 vaccine. The data were produced by immunoSEQ multiplex PCR, yet TCRdb's version contains in-frame clones alone and is incomplete. Among tens of thousands of clones listed, approximately 91% were seen once. From germline, CDR1 is SGHVS and CDR2 FQNEAQ. The CDR3 runs to 19 residues. V was pared by 5 bases and J by 4 bases, with 29 bases between. The sample in question was peripheral blood, obtained on day 0 of AZD1222 vaccination. This receptor was taken from an adult in good health. The genes are TRBV7-8 and TRBJ1-2, with D unclear. The chain's CDR3 is CASSASGRSVGSSLYGYTF. CDR3 DNA sequence: TGTGCCAGCAGCGCATCTGGACGGTCTGTCGGTTCCTCTCTCTATGGCTACACCTTC.